This TCR beta chain was observed in a study of blood T cell repertoires in COVID-19. Study-wide context: Samples came from the United States, Italy and Spain, spanning acute and convalescent COVID-19. T cells, B-cell-depleted T cells, or PBMCs supplied cDNA or gDNA.

In the original analysis: Estimation of nucleated cell counts was performed using reference gene primer amplification. TCRdb keeps only in-frame clones here, not all; method: immunoSEQ multiplex PCR. From that table come the V and J calls and clone size; the DNA was used to work out D and trimming. The data show a few hundred thousand clones, with 82% seen just once and approximately 3.8% held by the top ten. The CDR3 runs 16 residues. CDR1 is SGHNT, CDR2 YYREEE, per germline (reference sequence). The J segment lost 2 bases and the V segment lost 4 bases, leaving 10 bases of the junction unmatched. The sequencing input was peripheral blood. J is TRBJ2-5 and V is TRBV5-4; 8 bases are shared with TRBD2. The receptor comes from a woman of 80 years or more with acute or convalescent COVID-19. The CDR3 nucleotides read TGTGCCAGCAGCCGGGCGGGGGGCTCGTCTCAAGAGACCCAGTACTTC. Protein: CASSRAGGSSQETQYF.